The 25 T cell receptor beta chains reported below all come from one sample, sequenced in a study of blood T cell repertoires in COVID-19. Generated by immunoSEQ multiplex PCR, the TCRdb table keeps only in-frame clones and is missing some. The data contain about 91,000 clones, around 90% of them singletons. The sample comprised peripheral blood. The receptors stem from a man in his 70s with acute or convalescent COVID-19.

The CDR3 DNA reads as TGCGCCAGCAGCCCACTAGCGACTCTACCCGGGGAGCTGTTTTTT. Translation: CASSPLATLPGELFF. This chain links TRBV5-1 with TRBJ2-2, with 7 bases identical to TRBD2. This CDR3 comprises 15 residues. The V gene end was trimmed by 4 bases and the J gene end by 6 bases; junction bases not matched to a gene: 9. Germline lookup yields CDR1 SGHRS and CDR2 YFSETQ.

V and J are TRBV5-8 and TRBJ1-5; possibly TRBD1 for D (5 bases). With 2 bases removed from V and 5 bases from J, the gap between germline ends came to 14 bases. The germline V gene encodes CDR1 SGHTS and CDR2 YDEGEE. CDR3 length: 15 amino acids. CDR3 in DNA: TGTGCCAGCAGCTTTGGAGACAGAATTTATCAGCCCCAGCATTTT. It yields the protein CASSFGDRIYQPQHF.

V gene TRBV30 combines with J gene TRBJ1-1, with 7 bases fitting TRBD1. After removal of 1 base from V and 2 bases from J, the junction contained 1 base not matched to a gene. The CDR3 length is 13 residues. Germline V gene lookup returns CDR1 GTSNPN and CDR2 SVGIG (reference sequence). CDR3 residues: CAWSGQGNTEAFF. DNA of the CDR3: TGTGCCTGGAGTGGACAGGGCAACACTGAAGCTTTCTTT. Based on the CDR3 plus reference TRBV30 and TRBJ1-1, the full variable domain is SQTIHQWPATLVQPVGSPLSLECTVEGTSNPNLYWYRQAAGRGLQLLFYSVGIGQISSEVPQNLSASRPQDRQFILSSKKLLLSDSGFYLCAWSGQGNTEAFFGQGTRLTVV.

This chain uses TRBV6-5 with TRBJ2-3; 7 bases fit TRBD2. Trimming took 6 bases from V and 3 from J; bases not matched to a gene: 9. Germline V gene lookup returns CDR1 MNHEY and CDR2 SVGAGI. The CDR3 contains 15 residues. The CDR3 spells CASSQWGSGTDTQYF. In DNA form, the CDR3 reads TGTGCCAGCAGCCAATGGGGTAGCGGGACAGATACGCAGTATTTT.

The chain couples TRBV5-1 to TRBJ2-5, with 10 bases that match TRBD1. The J segment lost 5 bases and the V segment lost 0 bases, leaving 16 bases of the junction unmatched. The CDR3 has 19 amino acids. Germline CDR1 reads SGHRS; CDR2 reads YFSETQ. CDR3 loop: CASSLAIPGTGVARETQYF. CDR3 nucleotide sequence: TGCGCCAGCAGCTTGGCAATTCCGGGGACAGGGGTAGCGAGGGAGACCCAGTACTTC.

The genes are TRBV19 and TRBJ1-1, with 12 bases fitting TRBD1. The V segment lost 5 bases and the J segment 3 bases; nucleotides outside the gene matches: 7. Germline-derived CDR1 and CDR2 are LNHDA and SQIVND (reference sequence). The CDR3 has 16 residues. The CDR3, as DNA: TGTGCCAGTAGTCACGGGACAGGGGGCATCGACACTGAAGCTTTCTTT. It is translated as CASSHGTGGIDTEAFF.

The chain has TRBV6-5 and TRBJ2-5; D is unresolved. V lost 5 bases and J lost 1, with 14 bases in between. The CDR3 is 15 residues long. The germline CDR1 and CDR2 sequences are MNHEY and SVGAGI. The CDR3 protein is CASSNRQASQETQYF. For the CDR3, the DNA is TGTGCCAGCAGTAATCGGCAGGCGTCCCAAGAGACCCAGTACTTC.

The chain couples TRBV19 to TRBJ2-2; D perhaps matches TRBD2 (6 bases). The V gene lost 7 bases and the J gene lost 0 bases, with 9 bases spanning the gap. CDR1 LNHDA and CDR2 SQIVND come from the germline V gene (reference sequence). The length of the CDR3 is 14 residues. The CDR3 nucleotides are TGTGCCAGTACGGAGGGTCCGAACACCGGGGAGCTGTTTTTT. This translates into CASTEGPNTGELFF.

This clone turned up a few times. This chain joins TRBV5-4 and TRBJ1-1, with 9 bases identical to TRBD1. This CDR3 region has 14 residues. With 4 bases clipped from V and 4 bases from J, the junction kept 5 bases outside the gene matches. The germline V gene has CDR1 SGHNT and CDR2 YYREEE (reference sequence). Here the CDR3 DNA reads TGTGCCAGCAGCCCGGGACAGGGTTTCACTGAAGCTTTCTTT. Amino acid sequence: CASSPGQGFTEAFF. The full variable domain, its missing parts supplied by reference TRBV5-4 and TRBJ1-1, is ETGVTQSPTHLIKTRGQQVTLRCSSQSGHNTVSWYQQALGQGPQFIFQYYREEENGRGNFPPRFSGLQFPNYSSELNVNALELDDSALYLCASSPGQGFTEAFFGQGTRLTVV.

The CDR3 nucleotides read TGCGCCAGCAGCTTGGGCGGTTTCCAAGAGACCCAGTACTTC. Its translation: CASSLGGFQETQYF. The chain joins TRBV5-1 to TRBJ2-5; D is unclear. Germline CDR1 reads SGHRS; CDR2 reads YFSETQ. Trimming took 0 bases from V and 1 from J, leaving 7 bases between them. There are 14 residues in the CDR3.

The chain recombines TRBV7-6 with TRBJ2-5, with D hard to call. V was shortened by 2 bases and J by 3 bases, with 10 bases between the two germline ends. The CDR3 sequence is 14 residues long. From germline, CDR1 is SGHVS and CDR2 FNYEAQ. The CDR3 coding sequence is TGTGCCAGCAGCTTAATACACGGAGAAGAGACCCAGTACTTC. Residues: CASSLIHGEETQYF.

The V gene is TRBV4-1, the J gene TRBJ1-6; D not resolved. Per the germline V gene, CDR1 is MGHRA and CDR2 is YSYEKL. The germline V and J ends were trimmed by 0 bases and 9 bases, with 12 bases remaining between them. This CDR3 comprises 15 residues. The CDR3 DNA reads TGCGCCAGCAGCCAAGATATGTCTTCGAGTTCACCCCTCCACTTT. Protein: CASSQDMSSSSPLHF.

V gene TRBV4-2 combines with J gene TRBJ2-5, with 10 bases identical to TRBD2. The CDR3 runs 17 residues. Unmatched junction bases numbered 6, after V lost 0 bases and J lost 2 bases. Germline CDR1 LGHNA, CDR2 YNFKEQ. The CDR3 region has the DNA TGTGCCAGCAGCCAAGATGGCGCTAGCGGGGGACAAGAGACCCAGTACTTC. Its translation is CASSQDGASGGQETQYF.

J is TRBJ2-5 and V is TRBV7-6, with a tentative D call TRBD2 (6 bases). The V end was cut by 4 bases, the J end by 5 bases, with 14 bases between. This CDR3 spans 14 amino acids. From germline, CDR1 is SGHVS and CDR2 FNYEAQ. The CDR3 protein is CASSSSEGTETQYF. The DNA for the CDR3 is TGTGCCAGCAGCTCCTCGGAGGGGACGGAGACCCAGTACTTC. Filled out from reference TRBV7-6 and TRBJ2-5, the complete variable domain reads GAGVSQSPRYKVTKRGQDVALRCDPISGHVSLYWYRQALGQGPEFLTYFNYEAQQDKSGLPNDRFSAERPEGSISTLTIQRTEQRDSAMYRCASSSSEGTETQYFGPGTRLLVL.

This chain links TRBV10-3 with TRBJ1-4, with unresolved D. Per germline, CDR1 ENHRY and CDR2 SYGVKD. The CDR3 has 11 residues. Trimming shortened V by 10 bases and J by 8 bases, and 11 bases separated the two germline ends. Written as DNA, the CDR3 is TGTGCCACCCGTGGTGAGGAAAAACTGTTTTTT. It translates to CATRGEEKLFF.

This chain joins TRBV7-6 and TRBJ1-2, with D possibly being TRBD1 (6 bases). V lost 1 base and J 2 bases, leaving 11 bases between the germline ends. Germline values: CDR1 SGHVS, CDR2 FNYEAQ. The CDR3 spans 15 residues. The CDR3 region has the DNA TGTGCCAGCAGCTTAGGGACAGCTTCCAACTATGGCTACACCTTC. Translated: CASSLGTASNYGYTF.

Concerning this clone: This specimen includes other DNA sequences encoding the same CDR3. The genes are TRBV11-3 and TRBJ1-6; D unresolved. In germline, CDR1 is SGHNT, CDR2 YENEEA. The CDR3 runs to 13 residues. Trimming removed 2 bases at V and 7 bases at J, with 6 bases between. In DNA, the CDR3 is TGTGCCAGCAGCTTATTCCCGAATTCACCCCTCCACTTT. This encodes CASSLFPNSPLHF.

The chain combines TRBV5-1 with TRBJ1-1; tentative D call: TRBD1 (6 bases). This CDR3 region has 13 residues. Germline loops: CDR1 SGHRS, CDR2 YFSETQ. V lost 8 bases and J lost 4, with 15 bases in between. CDR3: CASWDIQGTEAFF. The CDR3 DNA follows: TGCGCCAGTTGGGACATTCAAGGCACTGAAGCTTTCTTT.

For the CDR3, the DNA is TGTGCCAGCAGCTCCTACAGGGAAAATGGCAATCAGCCCCAGCATTTT. It is translated as CASSSYRENGNQPQHF. The rearrangement links TRBV7-8 to TRBJ1-5; TRBD1 is a possible D gene (6 bases). Germline V gives CDR1 SGHVS, CDR2 FQNEAQ. Trimming took 4 bases from V and 2 from J, leaving 15 bases between them. The CDR3 is 16 amino acids.

The chain employs TRBV7-8 and TRBJ1-5; 8 bases map to TRBD1. V was clipped by 1 base and J by 3 bases; unmatched bases: 8. This CDR3 has 17 residues. Germline assignment: CDR1 SGHVS and CDR2 FQNEAQ. The CDR3 region is CASSLGQGRISNQPQHF. The DNA of the CDR3 is TGTGCCAGCAGCTTAGGACAGGGGAGGATTTCCAATCAGCCCCAGCATTTT.

Only one count was recorded for this clone. The chain employs TRBV7-6 and TRBJ1-5, with TRBD1 as a possible D gene (5 bases). Trimming removed 1 base from V and 7 bases from J, with 11 bases in between. Per the germline V gene, CDR1 is SGHVS and CDR2 is FNYEAQ. This CDR3 comprises 14 residues. CDR3 nucleotide sequence: TGTGCCAGCAGCTTAGAGCTGGGGGGGCAGCCCCAGCATTTT. Residues: CASSLELGGQPQHF.

The CDR3 protein is CASSPSTTGSGELFF. In nucleotides, the CDR3 is TGTGCCAGCAGTCCCAGCACTACAGGTAGCGGGGAGCTGTTTTTT. The chain carries TRBV2 and TRBJ2-2, with D perhaps TRBD1 (5 bases). CDR1 is SNHLY and CDR2 is FYNNEI in the germline V gene. This CDR3 region has 15 residues. V was clipped by 5 bases and J by 7 bases, with 17 bases between them.

The rearrangement uses TRBV6-5 and TRBJ2-3; TRBD2 is a possible D gene (5 bases). This CDR3 region has 14 residues. Deletions cut 0 bases from V and 10 bases from J, with 14 bases between. Germline-derived CDR1 and CDR2 are MNHEY and SVGAGI. This CDR3 is CASSYSDLWESQYF. The CDR3 bases are TGTGCCAGCAGTTACTCGGACCTCTGGGAGTCGCAGTATTTT.

The chain links TRBV12-5 to TRBJ1-6; D is undetermined. V lost 6 bases and J 7 bases, leaving 7 bases between the germline ends. The CDR3 is 12 residues long. The germline V gene encodes CDR1 LGHNT and CDR2 FRNRAP. The CDR3 loop is CASGSPNSPLHF. The CDR3 nucleotides read TGTGCTAGTGGCTCCCCCAATTCACCCCTCCACTTT.

The chain carries TRBV6-5 and TRBJ2-5; 7 bases agree with TRBD1. CDR1 and CDR2 from the germline V gene are MNHEY and SVGAGI. CDR3 length: 13 amino acids. The trim removed 10 bases at V and 1 base at J, leaving 6 bases unmatched. The DNA of the CDR3 is TGTGCCACCTCGACAGGGCCCCAAGAGACCCAGTACTTC. It translates to CATSTGPQETQYF.